The clone carrying this T cell receptor beta chain came up many times. What it binds is not known. MiXCR was run by TCRdb on the 5' RACE reads, yielding one entry per CDR3 protein. This sample has about 220,000 distinct CDR3 sequences, with 3% to 3.5% found just once. The data stem from a study of T cells after yellow fever vaccination. Turning to the study itself: Libraries from low-cell-number fractions were prepared with the SMART-Seq v4 Ultra Low Input RNA kit.

Whole-study findings and limits: Reappearing after the booster were most of the clones from primary vaccination (almost 97% CD4, 88% CD8).

J was trimmed by 4 bases and V by 3 bases; bases with no gene match: 14. CDR1 DFQATT and CDR2 SNEGSKA come from the germline V gene (reference sequence). The CDR3 is made up of 17 amino acids. The V and J genes are TRBV20-1 and TRBJ2-1; 8 bases are shared with TRBD2. Here the sequenced sample was CD4+ T cells sorted from PBMCs, taken 10 days after the yellow fever booster vaccination. The clonotype was recovered from a man between 18 and 35 years old who received the YFV17D yellow fever vaccine. CDR3 DNA: TGCAGTGCTAGTATTTCTCGACGGGGGGGGAGATACAATGAGCAGTTCTTC. Protein: CSASISRRGGRYNEQFF.